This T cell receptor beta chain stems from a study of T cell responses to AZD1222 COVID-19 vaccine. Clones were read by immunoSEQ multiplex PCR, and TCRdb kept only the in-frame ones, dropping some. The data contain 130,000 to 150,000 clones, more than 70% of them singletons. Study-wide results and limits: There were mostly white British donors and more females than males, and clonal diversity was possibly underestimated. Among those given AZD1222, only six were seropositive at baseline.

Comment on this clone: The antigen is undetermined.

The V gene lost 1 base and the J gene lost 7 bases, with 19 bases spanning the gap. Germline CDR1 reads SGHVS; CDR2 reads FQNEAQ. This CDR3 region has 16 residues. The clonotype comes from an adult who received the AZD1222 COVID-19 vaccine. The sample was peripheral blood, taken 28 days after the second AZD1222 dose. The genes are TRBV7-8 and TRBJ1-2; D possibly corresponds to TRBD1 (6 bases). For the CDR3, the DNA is TGTGCCAGCAGCTTAGTATTCAGGGGAAAGGATATTGGCTACACCTTC. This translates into CASSLVFRGKDIGYTF.